The clone carrying this T cell receptor (beta chain) was counted at least ten times. Its antigen is not identified. TCRdb redid the calling of the reads with MiXCR, one entry per CDR3 protein. The table has roughly 920,000 distinct CDR3 sequences, around 30% seen once. These data are taken from a study of T cell repertoires in cytomegalovirus infection. Across the whole study: Alongside well-studied HLA-B-restricted CMV epitopes, recently identified HLA-C-restricted CMV epitopes were also used. In public TCR beta signatures, there were indications of both CMV infection and matching HLA type. Study outcomes and limitations: Within the response measured ex vivo, HLA-C-restricted CMV-specific TCR beta clonotypes were dominant.

The germline V and J ends were trimmed by 0 bases and 0 bases, with 2 bases remaining between them. Germline V gene sequence: CDR1 SGHTA, CDR2 FQGNSA. This CDR3 comprises 13 residues. The TCR was taken from a human donor in good health (CMV status not recorded). Some clones in this sample may be carry-over from other donors' samples. The sample consisted of cultured CD8+ T cells from PBMCs, taken from culture after CMV antigen stimulation. This chain uses TRBV7-2 with TRBJ2-5; no clear D. DNA for the CDR3: TGTGCCAGCAGCTTAGCGAACCAAGAGACCCAGTACTTC. Translation: CASSLANQETQYF.